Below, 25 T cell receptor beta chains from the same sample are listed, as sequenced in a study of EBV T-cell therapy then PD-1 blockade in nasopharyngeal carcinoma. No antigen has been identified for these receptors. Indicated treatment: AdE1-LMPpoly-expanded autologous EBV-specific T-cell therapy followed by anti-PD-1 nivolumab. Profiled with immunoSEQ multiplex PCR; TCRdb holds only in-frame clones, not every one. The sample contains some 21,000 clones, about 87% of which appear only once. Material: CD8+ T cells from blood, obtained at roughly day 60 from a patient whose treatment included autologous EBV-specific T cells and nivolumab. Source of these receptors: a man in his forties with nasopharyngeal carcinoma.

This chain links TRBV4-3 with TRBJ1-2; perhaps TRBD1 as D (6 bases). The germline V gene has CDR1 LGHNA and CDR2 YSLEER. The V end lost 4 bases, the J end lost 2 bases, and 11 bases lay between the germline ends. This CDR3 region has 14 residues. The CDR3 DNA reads TGCGCCAGCAGCCTTGGACAGTTCAACTATGGCTACACCTTC. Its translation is CASSLGQFNYGYTF.

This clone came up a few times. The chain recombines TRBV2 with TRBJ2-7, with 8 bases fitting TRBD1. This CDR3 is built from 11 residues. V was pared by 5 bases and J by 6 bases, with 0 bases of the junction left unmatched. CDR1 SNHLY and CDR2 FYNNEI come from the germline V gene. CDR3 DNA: TGTGCCAGCAGTACAGGGGGCGAGCAGTACTTC. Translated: CASSTGGEQYF.

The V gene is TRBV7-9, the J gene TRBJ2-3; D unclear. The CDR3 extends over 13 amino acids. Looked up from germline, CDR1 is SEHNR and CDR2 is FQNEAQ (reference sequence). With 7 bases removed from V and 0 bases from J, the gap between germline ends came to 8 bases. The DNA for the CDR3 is TGTGCCAGCACCCCTACTAGCACAGATACGCAGTATTTT. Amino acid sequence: CASTPTSTDTQYF. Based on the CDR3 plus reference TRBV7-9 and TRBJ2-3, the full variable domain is DTGVSQNPRHKITKRGQNVTFRCDPISEHNRLYWYRQTLGQGPEFLTYFQNEAQLEKSRLLSDRFSAERPKGSFSTLEIQRTEQGDSAMYLCASTPTSTDTQYFGPGTRLTVL.

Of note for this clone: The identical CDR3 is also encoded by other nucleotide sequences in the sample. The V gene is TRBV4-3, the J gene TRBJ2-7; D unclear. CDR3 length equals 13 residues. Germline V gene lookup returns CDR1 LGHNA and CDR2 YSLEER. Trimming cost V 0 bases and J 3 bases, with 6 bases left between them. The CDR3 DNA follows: TGCGCCAGCAGCCAAGATTTGGGCTACGAGCAGTACTTC. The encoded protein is CASSQDLGYEQYF.

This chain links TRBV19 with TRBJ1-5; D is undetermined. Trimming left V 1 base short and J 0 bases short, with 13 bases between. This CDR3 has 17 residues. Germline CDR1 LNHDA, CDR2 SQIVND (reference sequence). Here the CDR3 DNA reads TGTGCCAGTAGTATAGTAGGAGCGTACTATAGCAATCAGCCCCAGCATTTT. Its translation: CASSIVGAYYSNQPQHF.

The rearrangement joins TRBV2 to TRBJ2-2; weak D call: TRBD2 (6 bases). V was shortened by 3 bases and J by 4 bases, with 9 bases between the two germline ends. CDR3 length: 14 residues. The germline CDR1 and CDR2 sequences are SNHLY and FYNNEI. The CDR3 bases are TGTGCCAGCAGTGAGATAGCGGCCACCGGGGAGCTGTTTTTT. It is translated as CASSEIAATGELFF.

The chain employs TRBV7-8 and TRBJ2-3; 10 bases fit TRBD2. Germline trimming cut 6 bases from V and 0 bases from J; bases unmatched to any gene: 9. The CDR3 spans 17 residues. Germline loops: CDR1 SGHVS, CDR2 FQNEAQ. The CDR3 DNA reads TGTGCCAGCAGTTCTCTAGCGGGGGATTATAGCACAGATACGCAGTATTTT. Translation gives CASSSLAGDYSTDTQYF.

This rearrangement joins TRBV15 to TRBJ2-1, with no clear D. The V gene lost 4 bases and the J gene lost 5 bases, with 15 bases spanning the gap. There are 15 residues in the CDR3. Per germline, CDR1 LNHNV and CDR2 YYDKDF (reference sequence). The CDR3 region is CATSNPSVVHNEQFF. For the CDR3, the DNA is TGTGCCACCAGCAACCCCTCGGTGGTCCACAATGAGCAGTTCTTC.

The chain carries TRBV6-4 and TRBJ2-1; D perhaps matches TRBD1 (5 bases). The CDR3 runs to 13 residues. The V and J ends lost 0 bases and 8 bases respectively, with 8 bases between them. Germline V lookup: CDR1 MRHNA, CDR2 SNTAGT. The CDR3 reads CASSDSGRDEQFF. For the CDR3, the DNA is TGTGCCAGCAGTGACTCGGGCAGGGATGAGCAGTTCTTC.

CDR3 amino acids: CASSSELSGTGTYGYTF. The CDR3 coding sequence is TGTGCCAGCAGTTCCGAACTCTCCGGGACAGGGACCTATGGCTACACCTTC. The V and J genes are TRBV6-2 or TRBV6-3 and TRBJ1-2; 9 bases match TRBD1. This CDR3 comprises 17 residues. Germline V gene data show CDR1 as MNHEY and CDR2 as SVGEGT. The junction had 13 bases not matched to a gene; V was cut back by 4 bases and J by 4 bases.

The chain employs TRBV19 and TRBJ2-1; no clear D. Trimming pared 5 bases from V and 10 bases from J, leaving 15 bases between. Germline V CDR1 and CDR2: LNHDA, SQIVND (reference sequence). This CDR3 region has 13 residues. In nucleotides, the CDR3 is TGTGCCAGTAGTCACGGACCTGCCGACGAGCAGTTCTTC. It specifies CASSHGPADEQFF.

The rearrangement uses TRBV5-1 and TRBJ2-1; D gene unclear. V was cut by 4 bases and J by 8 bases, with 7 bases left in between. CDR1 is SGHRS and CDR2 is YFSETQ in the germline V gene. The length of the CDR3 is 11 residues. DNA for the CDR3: TGCGCCAGCAGCCCAGCTTATGAGCAGTTCTTC. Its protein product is CASSPAYEQFF.

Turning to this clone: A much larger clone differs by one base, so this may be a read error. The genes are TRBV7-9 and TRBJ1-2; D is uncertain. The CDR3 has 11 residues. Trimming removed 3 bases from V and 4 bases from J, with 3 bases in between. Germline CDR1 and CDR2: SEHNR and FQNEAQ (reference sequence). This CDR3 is CASSFGYGYTF. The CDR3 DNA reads TGTGCCAGCAGCTTTGGCTATGGCTACACCTTC.

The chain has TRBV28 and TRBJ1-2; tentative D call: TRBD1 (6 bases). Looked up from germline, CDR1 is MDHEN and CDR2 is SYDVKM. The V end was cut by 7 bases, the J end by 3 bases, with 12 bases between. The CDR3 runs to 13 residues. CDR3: CASKRDTDYGYTF. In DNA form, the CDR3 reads TGTGCCAGCAAGAGGGACACCGACTATGGCTACACCTTC.

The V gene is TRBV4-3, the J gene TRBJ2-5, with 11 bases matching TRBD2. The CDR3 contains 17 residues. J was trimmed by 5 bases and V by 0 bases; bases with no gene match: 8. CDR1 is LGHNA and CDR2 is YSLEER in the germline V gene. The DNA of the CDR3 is TGCGCCAGCAGCCAAGACGCGACTAGCGGGGCAACGGAGACCCAGTACTTC. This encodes CASSQDATSGATETQYF.

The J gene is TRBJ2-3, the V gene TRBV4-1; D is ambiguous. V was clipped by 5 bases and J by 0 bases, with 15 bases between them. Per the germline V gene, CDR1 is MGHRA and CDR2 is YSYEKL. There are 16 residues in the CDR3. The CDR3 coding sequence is TGCGCCAGCAGCTGGCCACCGCACAGTAGCACAGATACGCAGTATTTT. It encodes CASSWPPHSSTDTQYF.

The CDR3 here is CASSASDERPYEQYF. CDR3 DNA: TGCGCCAGCAGCGCCTCGGACGAGAGACCGTACGAGCAGTACTTC. The chain is built from TRBV4-1 and TRBJ2-7; no definite D call. The CDR3 sequence is 15 residues long. Trimming pared 5 bases from V and 4 bases from J, leaving 18 bases between. CDR1 is MGHRA and CDR2 is YSYEKL in the germline V gene.

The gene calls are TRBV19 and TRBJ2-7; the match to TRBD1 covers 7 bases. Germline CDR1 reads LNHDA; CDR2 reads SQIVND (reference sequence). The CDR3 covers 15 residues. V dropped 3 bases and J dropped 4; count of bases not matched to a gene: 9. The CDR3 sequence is CASSIRGGVYYEQYF. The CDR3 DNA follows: TGTGCCAGTAGTATCAGAGGGGGCGTCTATTACGAGCAGTACTTC.

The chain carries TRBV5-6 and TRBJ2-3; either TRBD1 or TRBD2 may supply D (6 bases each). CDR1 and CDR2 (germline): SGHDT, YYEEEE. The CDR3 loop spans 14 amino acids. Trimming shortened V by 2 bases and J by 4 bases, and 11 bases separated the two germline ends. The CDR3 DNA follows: TGTGCCAGCAGCTTAGGGGGGCGTGCAGATACGCAGTATTTT. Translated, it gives CASSLGGRADTQYF.

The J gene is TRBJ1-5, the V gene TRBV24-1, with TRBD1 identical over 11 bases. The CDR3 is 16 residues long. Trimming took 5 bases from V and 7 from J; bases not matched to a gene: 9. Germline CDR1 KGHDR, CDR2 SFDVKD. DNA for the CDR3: TGTGCCACCAGTGGTACCGGGACAGGGGGAGGGCAGCCCCAGCATTTT. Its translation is CATSGTGTGGGQPQHF.

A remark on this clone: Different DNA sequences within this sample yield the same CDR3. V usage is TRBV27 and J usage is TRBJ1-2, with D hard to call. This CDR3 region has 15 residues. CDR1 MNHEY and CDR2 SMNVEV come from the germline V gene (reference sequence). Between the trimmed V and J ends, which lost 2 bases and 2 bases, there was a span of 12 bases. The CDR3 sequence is CASSLEAGSNYGYTF. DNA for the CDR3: TGTGCCAGCAGTTTAGAAGCGGGCAGCAACTATGGCTACACCTTC.

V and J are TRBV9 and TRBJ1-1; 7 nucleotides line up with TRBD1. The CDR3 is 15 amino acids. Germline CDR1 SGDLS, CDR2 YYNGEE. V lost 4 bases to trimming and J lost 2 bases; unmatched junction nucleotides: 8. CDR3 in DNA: TGTGCCAGCAGCCTGGGACAGACCCTCAACACTGAAGCTTTCTTT. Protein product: CASSLGQTLNTEAFF.

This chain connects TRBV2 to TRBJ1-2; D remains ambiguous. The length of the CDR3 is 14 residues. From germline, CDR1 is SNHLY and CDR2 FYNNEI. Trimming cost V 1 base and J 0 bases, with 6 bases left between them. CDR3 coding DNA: TGTGCCAGCAGTGAAGAAACGGCTAACTATGGCTACACCTTC. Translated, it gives CASSEETANYGYTF.

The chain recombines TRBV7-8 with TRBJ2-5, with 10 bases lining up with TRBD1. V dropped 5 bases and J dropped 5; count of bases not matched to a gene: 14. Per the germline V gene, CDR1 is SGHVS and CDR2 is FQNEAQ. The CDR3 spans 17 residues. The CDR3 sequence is CASSARRDRGVWETQYF. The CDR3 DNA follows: TGTGCCAGCAGCGCCCGCCGGGACAGGGGAGTGTGGGAGACCCAGTACTTC.

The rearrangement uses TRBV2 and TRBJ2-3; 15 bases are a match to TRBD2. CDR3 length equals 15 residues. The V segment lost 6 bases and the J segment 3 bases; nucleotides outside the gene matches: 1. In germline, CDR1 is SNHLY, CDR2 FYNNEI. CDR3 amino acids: CASRGTSGGTDTQYF. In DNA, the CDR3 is TGTGCCAGCAGGGGGACTAGCGGGGGGACAGATACGCAGTATTTT. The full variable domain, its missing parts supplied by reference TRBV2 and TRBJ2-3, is EPEVTQTPSHQVTQMGQEVILRCVPISNHLYFYWYRQILGQKVEFLVSFYNNEISEKSEIFDDQFSVERPDGSNFTLKIRSTKLEDSAMYFCASRGTSGGTDTQYFGPGTRLTVL.